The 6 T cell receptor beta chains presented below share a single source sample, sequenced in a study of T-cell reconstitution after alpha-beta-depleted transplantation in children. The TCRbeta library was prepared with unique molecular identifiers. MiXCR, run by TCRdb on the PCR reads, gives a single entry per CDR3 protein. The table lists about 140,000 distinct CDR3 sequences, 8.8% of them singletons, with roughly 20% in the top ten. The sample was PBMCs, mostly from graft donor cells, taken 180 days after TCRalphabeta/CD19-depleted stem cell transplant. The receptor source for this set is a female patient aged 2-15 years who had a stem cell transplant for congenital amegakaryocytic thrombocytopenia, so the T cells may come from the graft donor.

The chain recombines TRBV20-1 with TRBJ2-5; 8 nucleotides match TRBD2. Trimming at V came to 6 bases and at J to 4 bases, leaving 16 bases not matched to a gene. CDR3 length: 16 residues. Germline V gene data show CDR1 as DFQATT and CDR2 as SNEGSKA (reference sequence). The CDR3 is CSAIQSGAAGGETQYF. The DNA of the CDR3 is TGCAGTGCGATTCAATCGGGTGCGGCGGGGGGAGAGACCCAGTACTTC.

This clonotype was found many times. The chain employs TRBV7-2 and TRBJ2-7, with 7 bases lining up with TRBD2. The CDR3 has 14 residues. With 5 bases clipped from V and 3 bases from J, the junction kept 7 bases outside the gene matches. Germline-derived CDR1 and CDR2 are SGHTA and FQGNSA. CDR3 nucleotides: TGTGCCAGCAGCCCGTGGGGGGGAGACTACGAGCAGTACTTC. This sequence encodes CASSPWGGDYEQYF.

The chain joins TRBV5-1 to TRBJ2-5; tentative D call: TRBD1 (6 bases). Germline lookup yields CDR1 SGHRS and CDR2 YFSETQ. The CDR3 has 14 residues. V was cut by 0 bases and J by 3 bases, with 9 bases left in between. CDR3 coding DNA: TGCGCCAGCAGCTTGGTGTCAGGGGAAGAGACCCAGTACTTC. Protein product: CASSLVSGEETQYF.

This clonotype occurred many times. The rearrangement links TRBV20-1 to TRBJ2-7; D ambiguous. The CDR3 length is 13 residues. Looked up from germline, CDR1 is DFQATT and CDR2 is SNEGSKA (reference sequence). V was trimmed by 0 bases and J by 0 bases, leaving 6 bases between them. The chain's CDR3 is CSARDWVSYEQYF. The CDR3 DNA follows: TGCAGTGCTAGAGATTGGGTCTCCTACGAGCAGTACTTC.

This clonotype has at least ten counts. The CDR3 region has the DNA TGCAGTGCTACAAGCATAGCGGGAGCCCCCTACGAGCAGTACTTC. It yields the protein CSATSIAGAPYEQYF. The V gene is TRBV20-1, the J gene TRBJ2-7; TRBD2 matches 9 bases. The CDR3 is made up of 15 amino acids. The ends lost 4 bases at V and 2 bases at J; junction bases unmatched: 9. Germline values: CDR1 DFQATT, CDR2 SNEGSKA (reference sequence).

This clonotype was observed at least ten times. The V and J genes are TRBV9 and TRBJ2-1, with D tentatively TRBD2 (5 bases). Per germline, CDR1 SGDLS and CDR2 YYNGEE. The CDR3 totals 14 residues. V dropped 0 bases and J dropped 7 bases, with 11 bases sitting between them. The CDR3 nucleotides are TGTGCCAGCAGCGTAGGAGGGCAGAAGAATGAGCAGTTCTTC. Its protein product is CASSVGGQKNEQFF.